A selection of T cell receptor beta chains follows, all from one sample in a study of T cell clonotyping in hematopoietic cell transplantation. Profiling relied on immunoSEQ multiplex PCR, and the TCRdb table lists in-frame clones only, not all of them. This table has about 44,000 clones, approximately 94% appearing once. Source material: peripheral blood mononuclear cells. Receptor source: a woman aged 45-60 years in good health. Some clones in this sample may be carry-over from other donors' samples. Both conserved end residues are part of each CDR3. Each record gives: J gene, V gene, CDR3 protein.

j_gene: TRBJ1-2
v_gene: TRBV5-6
CDR3aa: CASSLITGGYTF

j_gene: TRBJ2-7
v_gene: TRBV5-1
CDR3aa: CASSSEPDRGYEQYF

j_gene: TRBJ2-7
v_gene: TRBV5-1
CDR3aa: CASSLNQGSAYEQYF

j_gene: TRBJ2-2
v_gene: TRBV2
CDR3aa: CASSVDTTNTGELFF

j_gene: TRBJ1-4
v_gene: TRBV5-1
CDR3aa: CASSLDMGNEKLFF

j_gene: TRBJ2-3
v_gene: TRBV6-1
CDR3aa: CASSSIGYTDTQYF

j_gene: TRBJ1-3
v_gene: TRBV5-6
CDR3aa: CASSLGGPDSGNTIYF

j_gene: TRBJ2-7
v_gene: TRBV4-2
CDR3aa: CASSQDGARYEQYF

j_gene: TRBJ1-1
v_gene: TRBV19
CDR3aa: CASSYRVDTEAFF

j_gene: TRBJ2-1
v_gene: TRBV29-1
CDR3aa: CSVGSYLSEQFF

j_gene: TRBJ2-2
v_gene: TRBV9
CDR3aa: CASSDLAGAHTGELFF

j_gene: TRBJ1-1
v_gene: TRBV9
CDR3aa: CASNTGQGSREIAEAFF

j_gene: TRBJ1-6
v_gene: TRBV4-1
CDR3aa: CASSQKHVGQTNSPLHF

j_gene: TRBJ1-3
v_gene: TRBV2
CDR3aa: CASSEGDYSGNTIYF

j_gene: TRBJ2-1
v_gene: TRBV11-2
CDR3aa: CASSLNRLAGNNEQFF

j_gene: TRBJ1-2
v_gene: TRBV4-1
CDR3aa: CASSQVWTRGYTF

j_gene: TRBJ1-2
v_gene: TRBV28
CDR3aa: CASSSAGLYGYTF

j_gene: TRBJ2-7
v_gene: TRBV19
CDR3aa: CASSIDRDSHEQYF

j_gene: TRBJ2-5
v_gene: TRBV2
CDR3aa: CASSERARKRQETQYF

j_gene: TRBJ1-1
v_gene: TRBV5-4
CDR3aa: CASSRDSMNTEAFF

j_gene: TRBJ1-6
v_gene: TRBV5-4
CDR3aa: CASSLRDLYNSPLHF

j_gene: TRBJ1-1
v_gene: TRBV9
CDR3aa: CASSGKGGRPEAFF

j_gene: TRBJ1-4
v_gene: TRBV6-1
CDR3aa: CASSENPLGEKLFF

j_gene: TRBJ1-2
v_gene: TRBV9
CDR3aa: CASSVGEGYGYTF

j_gene: TRBJ1-1
v_gene: TRBV7-2
CDR3aa: CASSPGQGAVTEAFF

j_gene: TRBJ2-7
v_gene: TRBV9
CDR3aa: CASSLSWEPFGFVYF